This T cell receptor beta chain comes out of a study of T cell repertoires in cytomegalovirus infection. Study at large: The study used recently identified HLA-C-restricted and well-studied HLA-B-restricted CMV epitopes. CMV infection and matching HLA type were both indicated by public TCR beta signatures. Study conclusions and caveats: The ex vivo response was dominated by HLA-C-restricted CMV-specific TCR beta clonotypes. Adding up the frequency of public TCR beta families identified people who carried CMV plus the relevant HLA.

Germline assignment: CDR1 MNHEY and CDR2 SMNVEV (reference sequence). V lost 7 bases and J 0 bases, leaving 16 bases between the germline ends. The CDR3 runs to 15 residues. Via MiXCR, TCRdb re-called the reads, giving one row per CDR3 protein. The table has 900,000 to 950,000 distinct CDR3 sequences, approximately 31% seen once. This clonotype has a handful of counts. Its antigen is currently unknown. This TCR was recovered from a human donor in good health (CMV status not recorded). Some clones in this sample may be carry-over from other donors' samples. Sequencing used cultured CD8+ T cells from PBMCs, obtained from culture after CMV antigen stimulation. This rearrangement joins TRBV27 to TRBJ2-7, with D perhaps given as TRBD1 or TRBD2 (6 bases each). This CDR3 reads CASTIGGGSSYEQYF. CDR3 nucleotides: TGTGCCAGCACCATTGGAGGGGGAAGCTCCTACGAGCAGTACTTC.